This T cell receptor beta chain stems from a study of cytomegalovirus exposure and HLA in healthy donors. Overall study: An early release of data contained tens of millions of unique TCRs, which came from HLA-typed donors. Whole-study results and caveats: The study put 150 to 200 TCR beta chains on its list as cytomegalovirus-associated. Some segments of the V type, notably TRBV6-2 and TRBV6-3, were excluded as indistinguishable. Later on, an analysis tied 15,000 to 20,000 TCR beta sequences to HLA alleles at 0.05 false discovery rate.

Amplification used 60 Vbeta primers and 13 Jbeta primers. Assay used: immunoSEQ multiplex PCR; TCRdb lists only in-frame clones, some missing. Among 75,000 to 100,000 clones listed, under 80% were seen once. Of note for this clone: Its specificity is unknown.

CDR3 length: 13 amino acids. Trimming cost V 3 bases and J 4 bases, with 7 bases left between them. Sequencing was carried out using PBMCs. The clonotype originates from a male donor in good health and CMV-seronegative. The rearrangement joins TRBV23-1 to TRBJ1-5, with D unclear. TRBV23-1 qualifies as an ORF whose function is uncertain. The CDR3 DNA reads TGCGCCAGCAGTCACACAGAAAATCAGCCCCAGCATTTT. Its translation is CASSHTENQPQHF.